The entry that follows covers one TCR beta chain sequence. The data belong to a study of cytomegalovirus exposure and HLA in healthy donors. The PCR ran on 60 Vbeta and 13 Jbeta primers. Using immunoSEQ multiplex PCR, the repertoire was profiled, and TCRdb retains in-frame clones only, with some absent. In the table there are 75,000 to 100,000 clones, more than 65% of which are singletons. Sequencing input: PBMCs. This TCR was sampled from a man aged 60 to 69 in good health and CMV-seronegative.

This CDR3 is CASRLAGDSYEQYF. In DNA form, the CDR3 reads TGCGCCAGCAGACTAGCGGGCGACTCCTACGAGCAGTACTTC. The V and J genes are TRBV10-2 and TRBJ2-7; 9 nucleotides align to TRBD2. The CDR3 has 14 amino acids. CDR1 is WSHSY and CDR2 is SAAADI in the germline V gene. With V trimmed by 6 bases and J by 0 bases, 3 bases remained unmatched.